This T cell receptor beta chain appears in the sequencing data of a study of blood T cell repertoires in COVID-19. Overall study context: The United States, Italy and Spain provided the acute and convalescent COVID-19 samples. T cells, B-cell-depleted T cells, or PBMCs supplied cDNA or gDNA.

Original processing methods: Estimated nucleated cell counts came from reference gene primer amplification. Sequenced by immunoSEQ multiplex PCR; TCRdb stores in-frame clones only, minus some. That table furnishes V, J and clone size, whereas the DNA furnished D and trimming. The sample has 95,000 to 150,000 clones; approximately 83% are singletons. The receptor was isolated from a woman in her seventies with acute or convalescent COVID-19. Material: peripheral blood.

CDR3 nucleotides: TGTGCCACCAGCATCTTCACGGGTAATGAGCAGTTCTTC. Its protein is CATSIFTGNEQFF. The V gene is TRBV15, the J gene TRBJ2-1; D uncertain. Germline CDR1 LNHNV, CDR2 YYDKDF (reference sequence). The CDR3 sequence is 13 residues long. Between the trimmed V and J ends, which lost 4 bases and 7 bases, there was a span of 11 bases.